These 24 T cell receptor beta chains originate from one sample sequenced in a study of shared clonotypes between healthy human individuals. Assay used: immunoSEQ multiplex PCR; TCRdb lists only in-frame clones, some missing. The sample has about 1,500,000 clones, approximately 96% seen once. Sequencing was done on a sample of naive CD4+ T cells sorted from blood. Noted subset: CD45RA+ positively selected. These receptor sequences come from a man aged 25 to 40 in good health.

V and J are TRBV11-2 and TRBJ2-5; D gene unclear. CDR3 length equals 15 residues. V was cut by 3 bases and J by 4 bases, with 15 bases left in between. CDR1 and CDR2 (germline): SGHAT, FQNNGV. The CDR3 coding sequence is TGTGCCAGCAGCTTTAGTTCAAGGCGGATAGAGACCCAGTACTTC. Its protein product is CASSFSSRRIETQYF.

To note about this clone: The sample contains more than one DNA sequence encoding this CDR3. The chain joins TRBV28 to TRBJ2-1; D is perhaps TRBD2 (5 bases). V lost 8 bases to trimming and J lost 4 bases, with 9 bases between them. The CDR3 extends over 12 amino acids. Germline lookup yields CDR1 MDHEN and CDR2 SYDVKM. DNA for the CDR3: TGTGCCAGCGGGAGTGGTTACAATGAGCAGTTCTTC. It encodes CASGSGYNEQFF.

V and J are TRBV11-2 and TRBJ2-7; TRBD1 agrees at 7 bases. Trimming took 5 bases from V and 4 from J; bases not matched to a gene: 5. The germline V gene has CDR1 SGHAT and CDR2 FQNNGV. The CDR3 sequence is 13 residues long. The CDR3 sequence: CASSPTGKYEQYF. The CDR3 nucleotides are TGTGCCAGCAGCCCGACAGGGAAGTACGAGCAGTACTTC.

V gene TRBV6-6 combines with J gene TRBJ2-4; D gene ambiguous. The germline V and J ends were trimmed by 7 bases and 6 bases, with 16 bases remaining between them. Germline-derived CDR1 and CDR2 are MNHNY and SVGAGI (reference sequence). The CDR3 runs to 14 residues. The CDR3 is CASNPGSPGNIQYF. DNA for the CDR3: TGTGCCAGCAACCCAGGCAGCCCAGGAAACATTCAGTACTTC.

The genes are TRBV29-1 and TRBJ1-1; no firm D call. Germline V CDR1 and CDR2: SQVTM, ANQGSEA. V lost 3 bases to trimming and J lost 6 bases, with 11 bases between them. The CDR3 extends over 12 amino acids. The CDR3 DNA is TGCAGCGTTGAGTGGACGGGCCCTGAAGCTTTCTTT. Translating gives CSVEWTGPEAFF.

The chain has TRBV18 and TRBJ1-1; tentatively, D is TRBD1 (6 bases). The germline V gene has CDR1 KGHSH and CDR2 LQKENI. V lost 2 bases and J 4 bases, leaving 14 bases between the germline ends. The CDR3 contains 15 residues. CDR3 residues: CASSPVGGAGTEAFF. In DNA form, the CDR3 reads TGTGCCAGCTCACCAGTCGGGGGCGCGGGCACTGAAGCTTTCTTT.

The gene calls are TRBV29-1 and TRBJ1-1; a possible D gene is TRBD1 (6 bases). Germline CDR1 SQVTM, CDR2 ANQGSEA. The CDR3 is 18 residues long. V lost 3 bases to trimming and J lost 1 base, with 24 bases between them. The CDR3 DNA sequence: TGCAGCGTTGACCATCTCCCTCGACACCGACAGGAGAACACTGAAGCTTTCTTT. It is translated as CSVDHLPRHRQENTEAFF.

A single count supports this clone. The rearrangement joins TRBV5-8 to TRBJ2-3; either TRBD1 or TRBD2 may fit D (5 bases each). CDR1 SGHTS and CDR2 YDEGEE come from the germline V gene. V shed 4 bases and J shed 2 bases, with 14 bases lying between them. The CDR3 spans 15 residues. DNA for the CDR3: TGTGCCAGCAGCCCCCGTAAGGGGACCACAGATACGCAGTATTTT. Encoded protein: CASSPRKGTTDTQYF.

The chain employs TRBV7-8 and TRBJ2-7; 9 nucleotides match TRBD2. The CDR3 is 17 residues long. With V trimmed by 4 bases and J by 4 bases, 14 bases remained unmatched. Germline assignment: CDR1 SGHVS and CDR2 FQNEAQ. CDR3 DNA: TGTGCCAGCAGCTCCGATGCGGGGGGGCGGTTGCGGTACGAGCAGTACTTC. This sequence encodes CASSSDAGGRLRYEQYF.

V gene TRBV18 combines with J gene TRBJ2-5; the D gene could be TRBD1 or TRBD2 (5 bases each). Trimming pared 3 bases from V and 2 bases from J, leaving 10 bases between. This CDR3 spans 14 amino acids. Germline CDR1 KGHSH, CDR2 LQKENI. Here the CDR3 reads CASSPMGEQETQYF. Written as DNA, the CDR3 is TGTGCCAGCTCACCCATGGGGGAACAAGAGACCCAGTACTTC.

The J gene is TRBJ1-1, the V gene TRBV19; D not resolved. With 5 bases removed from V and 1 base from J, the gap between germline ends came to 5 bases. In germline, CDR1 is LNHDA, CDR2 SQIVND (reference sequence). This CDR3 has 12 amino acids. The CDR3 DNA reads as TGTGCCAGTAGTTACGGGAACACTGAAGCTTTCTTT. Translated, it gives CASSYGNTEAFF.

Details on this clone: The sample holds other DNA sequences that translate to the same CDR3. This chain connects TRBV7-3 to TRBJ2-1; D possibly corresponds to TRBD2 (6 bases). The V and J ends lost 2 bases and 10 bases respectively, with 12 bases between them. CDR3 size: 13 residues. Germline lookup yields CDR1 SGHTA and CDR2 FQGTGA. The CDR3 spells CASSLGLANEQFF. The CDR3 bases are TGTGCCAGCAGCTTAGGTCTAGCGAACGAGCAGTTCTTC.

The rearrangement uses TRBV27 and TRBJ2-2; a weak D match, TRBD2 (6 bases). CDR1 is MNHEY and CDR2 is SMNVEV in the germline V gene (reference sequence). Trimming took off 4 bases at V and 5 bases at J, with 23 bases between the two ends. This CDR3 comprises 18 residues. The CDR3 coding sequence is TGTGCCAGCAGTTCCCTTCCCCCAAGGAGGGGTAGAACCGGGGAGCTGTTTTTT. As protein: CASSSLPPRRGRTGELFF.

For the CDR3, the DNA is TGTGCCAGCAGTCTCCGGGACAGGGGGCTGAACACTGAAGCTTTCTTT. Its translation: CASSLRDRGLNTEAFF. This chain connects TRBV27 to TRBJ1-1; 12 bases map to TRBD1. This CDR3 contains 16 residues. Germline V gene lookup returns CDR1 MNHEY and CDR2 SMNVEV (reference sequence). J lost 0 bases, V lost 5 bases, and 4 bases had no gene match.

The rearrangement links TRBV5-4 to TRBJ2-7, with 7 bases lining up with TRBD2. The germline V gene has CDR1 SGHNT and CDR2 YYREEE (reference sequence). The CDR3 has 15 residues. J gave up 3 bases and V 4 bases, and 10 bases lay outside the gene matches. The CDR3 DNA follows: TGTGCCAGCAGCATGTCTAGCGGTGTAAACTACGAGCAGTACTTC. Amino acids: CASSMSSGVNYEQYF.

The rearrangement links TRBV6-4 to TRBJ1-5; D perhaps matches TRBD1 (5 bases). The CDR3 is 14 residues long. V lost 2 bases, J lost 5 bases, and 10 bases lay in between. The V gene's germline CDR1 is MRHNA and CDR2 SNTAGT. The CDR3 loop reads CASSDRAGYQPQHF. The CDR3 bases are TGTGCCAGCAGTGACAGGGCAGGGTATCAGCCCCAGCATTTT.

The gene calls are TRBV18 and TRBJ1-1; tentatively, D is TRBD1 (5 bases). The CDR3 sequence is 15 residues long. The ends were cut back, 4 bases at V and 0 bases at J, with 12 bases in the middle. Germline CDR1 is KGHSH and CDR2 is LQKENI. The CDR3 is CASSRTGGMNTEAFF. The CDR3 DNA reads as TGTGCCAGCTCACGTACAGGAGGTATGAACACTGAAGCTTTCTTT.

The CDR3 DNA sequence: TGTGCCAGCAGTGAAGGAGGCGAGGCTAGCGGGCGCACAGATACGCAGTATTTT. Amino acid sequence: CASSEGGEASGRTDTQYF. V is TRBV6-1 and J is TRBJ2-3; the match to TRBD2 covers 8 bases. Germline loops: CDR1 MNHNS, CDR2 SASEGT. The CDR3 sequence is 18 residues long. The J segment lost 1 base and the V segment lost 1 base, leaving 10 bases of the junction unmatched.

The chain recombines TRBV10-2 with TRBJ2-4; 10 bases agree with TRBD2. CDR3 length: 15 amino acids. Germline values: CDR1 WSHSY, CDR2 SAAADI. After removal of 7 bases from V and 7 bases from J, the junction contained 10 bases not matched to a gene. CDR3 in amino acids: CASMEAGGPLNIQYF. CDR3 DNA sequence: TGCGCCAGCATGGAAGCGGGAGGGCCTTTGAACATTCAGTACTTC.

The chain combines TRBV7-9 with TRBJ2-7; 7 nucleotides match TRBD1. V gave up 4 bases and J gave up 3 bases; unmatched junction bases: 9. The germline V gene encodes CDR1 SEHNR and CDR2 FQNEAQ (reference sequence). The CDR3 is 15 residues long. The CDR3 region is CASSSRDRVHYEQYF. The DNA of the CDR3 is TGTGCCAGCAGCTCCCGCGACAGGGTGCACTACGAGCAGTACTTC.

This CDR3 is CASSADRESSYEQYF. CDR3 DNA: TGTGCCAGCAGTGCGGACAGGGAGAGCTCCTACGAGCAGTACTTC. The chain recombines TRBV6-5 with TRBJ2-7; 8 bases map to TRBD1. With V trimmed by 5 bases and J by 0 bases, 6 bases remained unmatched. This CDR3 is built from 15 residues. CDR1 and CDR2 (germline): MNHEY, SVGAGI.

Comments on this clone: A junction boundary mismatches the germline segment, possibly from a read error. The chain employs TRBV5-1 and TRBJ2-1; the match to TRBD2 covers 15 bases. The CDR3 consists of 15 residues. CDR1 and CDR2 (germline): SGHRS, YFSETQ. The DNA of the CDR3 is TGCGCCAGCAGATTGGGACTAGCGGGAGGCTATGAGCAGCTCTTC. It codes for CASRLGLAGGYEQLF. Supplemented by reference TRBV5-1 and TRBJ2-1, the full variable domain reads KAGVTQTPRYLIKTRGQQVTLSCSPISGHRSVSWYQQTPGQGLQFLFEYFSETQRNKGNFPGRFSGRQFSNSRSEMNVSTLELGDSALYLCASRLGLAGGYEQLFGPGTRLTVL.

This sequence joins TRBV19 and TRBJ1-2, with 10 nucleotides matching TRBD1. The CDR3 covers 15 residues. Trimming cost V 2 bases and J 8 bases; bases outside gene matches: 8. In germline, CDR1 is LNHDA, CDR2 SQIVND (reference sequence). The CDR3 coding sequence is TGTGCCAGTAGTATAAGGGACAGGGGTGCTCGAGGCTACACCTTC. Its protein is CASSIRDRGARGYTF.

This clone occurred once. The genes are TRBV21-1 and TRBJ2-1. TRBV21-1 is noted as a pseudogene. The CDR3 covers 18 residues. The CDR3 DNA reads TGTGCCAGCAGCTCCCGAAGTCTGACGAATTACTCCTACAATGAGCAGTTCTTC. Translation: CASSSRSLTNYSYNEQFF.